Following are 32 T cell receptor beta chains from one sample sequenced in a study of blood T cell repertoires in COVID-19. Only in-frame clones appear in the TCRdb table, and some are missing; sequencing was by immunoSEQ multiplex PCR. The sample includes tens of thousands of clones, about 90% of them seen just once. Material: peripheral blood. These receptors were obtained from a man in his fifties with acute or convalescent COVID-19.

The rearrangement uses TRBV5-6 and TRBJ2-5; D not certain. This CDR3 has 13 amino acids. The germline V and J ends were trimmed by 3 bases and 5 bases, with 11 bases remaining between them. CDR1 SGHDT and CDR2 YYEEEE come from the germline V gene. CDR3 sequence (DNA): TGTGCCAGCAGCTGGGTGAGGCTTGAGACCCAGTACTTC. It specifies CASSWVRLETQYF.

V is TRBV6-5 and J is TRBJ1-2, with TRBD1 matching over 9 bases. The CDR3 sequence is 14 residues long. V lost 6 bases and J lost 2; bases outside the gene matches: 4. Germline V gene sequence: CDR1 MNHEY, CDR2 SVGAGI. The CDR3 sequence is CASRGDRENYGYTF. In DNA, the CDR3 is TGTGCCAGCAGAGGGGACAGGGAGAACTATGGCTACACCTTC.

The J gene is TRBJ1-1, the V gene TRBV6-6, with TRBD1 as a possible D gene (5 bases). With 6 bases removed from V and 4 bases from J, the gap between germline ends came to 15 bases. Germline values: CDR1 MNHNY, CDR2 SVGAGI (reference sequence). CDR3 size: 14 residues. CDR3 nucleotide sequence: TGTGCCAGCAGCTGGACATCGGTTGGCACTGAAGCTTTCTTT. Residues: CASSWTSVGTEAFF.

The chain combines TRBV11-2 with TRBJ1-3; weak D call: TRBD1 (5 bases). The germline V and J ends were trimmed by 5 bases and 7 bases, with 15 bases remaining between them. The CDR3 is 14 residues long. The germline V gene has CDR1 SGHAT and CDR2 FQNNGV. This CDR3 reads CASSPTGVSNTIYF. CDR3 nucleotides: TGTGCCAGCAGCCCTACAGGAGTCAGTAACACCATATATTTT.

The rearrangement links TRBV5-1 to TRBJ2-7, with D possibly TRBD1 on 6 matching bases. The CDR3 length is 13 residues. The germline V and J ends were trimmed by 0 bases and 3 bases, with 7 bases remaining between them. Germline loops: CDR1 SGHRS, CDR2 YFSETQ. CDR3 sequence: CASSLDRDYEQYF. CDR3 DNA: TGCGCCAGCAGCTTGGACAGGGACTACGAGCAGTACTTC.

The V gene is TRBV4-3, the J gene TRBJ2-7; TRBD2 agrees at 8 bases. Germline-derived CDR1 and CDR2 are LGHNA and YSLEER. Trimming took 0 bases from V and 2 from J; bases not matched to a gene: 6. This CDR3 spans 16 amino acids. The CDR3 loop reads CASSQEATSGTYEQYF. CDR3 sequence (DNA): TGCGCCAGCAGCCAAGAGGCAACTAGCGGAACCTACGAGCAGTACTTC.

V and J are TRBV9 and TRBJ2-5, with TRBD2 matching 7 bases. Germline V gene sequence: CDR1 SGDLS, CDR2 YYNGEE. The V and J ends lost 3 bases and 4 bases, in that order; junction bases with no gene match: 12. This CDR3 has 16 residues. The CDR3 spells CASSGPPWGGGETQYF. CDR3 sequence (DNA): TGTGCCAGCAGCGGACCTCCGTGGGGGGGAGGAGAGACCCAGTACTTC.

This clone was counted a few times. The CDR3 nucleotides are TGTGCCAGCAGCCAACTGACAGGGGGCGATTCACCCCTCCACTTT. This translates into CASSQLTGGDSPLHF. The genes are TRBV7-6 and TRBJ1-6, with 10 nucleotides matching TRBD1. The CDR3 is 15 residues long. The germline CDR1 and CDR2 sequences are SGHVS and FNYEAQ. The trim removed 5 bases at V and 8 bases at J, leaving 6 bases unmatched.

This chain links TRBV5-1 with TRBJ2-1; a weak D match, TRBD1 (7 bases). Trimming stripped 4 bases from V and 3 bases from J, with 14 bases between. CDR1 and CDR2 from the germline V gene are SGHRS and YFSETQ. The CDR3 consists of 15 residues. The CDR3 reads CASSSRGVDYNEQFF. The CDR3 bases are TGCGCCAGCAGCAGCAGGGGGGTGGACTACAATGAGCAGTTCTTC.

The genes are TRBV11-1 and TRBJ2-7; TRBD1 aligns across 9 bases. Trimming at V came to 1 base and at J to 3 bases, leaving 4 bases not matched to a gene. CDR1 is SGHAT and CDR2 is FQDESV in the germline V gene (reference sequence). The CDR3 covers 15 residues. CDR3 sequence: CASSLEQGALYEQYF. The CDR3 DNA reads TGTGCCAGCAGCTTAGAACAGGGGGCCCTCTACGAGCAGTACTTC. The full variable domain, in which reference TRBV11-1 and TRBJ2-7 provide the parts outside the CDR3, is EAEVAQSPRYKITEKSQAVAFWCDPISGHATLYWYRQILGQGPELLVQFQDESVVDDSQLPKDRFSAERLKGVDSTLKIQPAELGDSAMYLCASSLEQGALYEQYFGPGTRLTVT.

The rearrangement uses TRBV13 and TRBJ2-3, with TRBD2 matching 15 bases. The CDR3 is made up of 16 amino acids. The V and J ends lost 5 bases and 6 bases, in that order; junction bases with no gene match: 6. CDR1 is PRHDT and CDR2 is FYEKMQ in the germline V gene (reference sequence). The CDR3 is CASSARGTSGRDTQYF. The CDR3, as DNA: TGTGCCAGCAGCGCCAGAGGGACTAGCGGGAGGGATACGCAGTATTTT.

CDR3 sequence reads: CASSALQGANTGELFF. The CDR3, as DNA: TGTGCCAGCAGCGCCCTACAGGGCGCGAACACCGGGGAGCTGTTTTTT. This chain connects TRBV9 to TRBJ2-2; weak D call: TRBD1 (6 bases). The germline gives CDR1 SGDLS, CDR2 YYNGEE. The CDR3 length is 16 residues. The V gene lost 3 bases and the J gene lost 0 bases, with 12 bases spanning the gap.

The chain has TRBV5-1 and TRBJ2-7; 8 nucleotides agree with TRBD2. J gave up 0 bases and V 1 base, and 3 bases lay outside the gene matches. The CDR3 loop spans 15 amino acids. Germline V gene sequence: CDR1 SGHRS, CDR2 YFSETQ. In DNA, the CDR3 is TGCGCCAGCAGCTTGCGGGGGGGAAGCTCCTACGAGCAGTACTTC. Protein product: CASSLRGGSSYEQYF. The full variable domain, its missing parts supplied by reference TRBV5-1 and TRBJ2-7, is KAGVTQTPRYLIKTRGQQVTLSCSPISGHRSVSWYQQTPGQGLQFLFEYFSETQRNKGNFPGRFSGRQFSNSRSEMNVSTLELGDSALYLCASSLRGGSSYEQYFGPGTRLTVT.

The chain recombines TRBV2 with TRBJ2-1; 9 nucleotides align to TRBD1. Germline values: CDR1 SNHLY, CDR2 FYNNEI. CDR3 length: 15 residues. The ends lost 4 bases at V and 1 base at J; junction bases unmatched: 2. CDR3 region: CASSVDRGSYNEQFF. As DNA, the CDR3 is TGTGCCAGCAGTGTAGACAGGGGGTCCTACAATGAGCAGTTCTTC.

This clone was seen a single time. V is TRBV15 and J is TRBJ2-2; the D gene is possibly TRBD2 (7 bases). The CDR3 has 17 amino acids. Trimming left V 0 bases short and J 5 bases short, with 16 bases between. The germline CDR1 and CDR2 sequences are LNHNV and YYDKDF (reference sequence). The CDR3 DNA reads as TGTGCCACCAGCAGAGATCTCTCGGGGGGCCAGACCGGGGAGCTGTTTTTT. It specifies CATSRDLSGGQTGELFF. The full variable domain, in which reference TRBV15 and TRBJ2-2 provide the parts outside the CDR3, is DAMVIQNPRYQVTQFGKPVTLSCSQTLNHNVMYWYQQKSSQAPKLLFHYYDKDFNNEADTPDNFQSRRPNTSFCFLDIRSPGLGDTAMYLCATSRDLSGGQTGELFFGEGSRLTVL.

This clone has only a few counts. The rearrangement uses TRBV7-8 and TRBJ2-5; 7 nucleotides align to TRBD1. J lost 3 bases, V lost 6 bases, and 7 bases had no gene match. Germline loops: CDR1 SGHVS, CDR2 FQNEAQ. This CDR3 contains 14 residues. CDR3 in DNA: TGTGCCAGCAGACGGACAGGTGGGGAAGAGACCCAGTACTTC. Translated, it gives CASRRTGGEETQYF.

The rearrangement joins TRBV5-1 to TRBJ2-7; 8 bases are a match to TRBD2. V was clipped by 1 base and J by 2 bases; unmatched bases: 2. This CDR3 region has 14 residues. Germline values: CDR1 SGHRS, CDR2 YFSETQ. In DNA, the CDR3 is TGCGCCAGCAGCTTGACTAGCGGTCCCTACGAGCAGTACTTC. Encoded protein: CASSLTSGPYEQYF.

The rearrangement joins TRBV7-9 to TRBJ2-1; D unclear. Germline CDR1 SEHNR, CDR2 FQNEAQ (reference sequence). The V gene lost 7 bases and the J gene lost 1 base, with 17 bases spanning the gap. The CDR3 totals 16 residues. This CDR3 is CASTERGSGSYNEQFF. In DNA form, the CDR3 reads TGTGCCAGCACCGAGCGAGGCAGTGGGTCCTACAATGAGCAGTTCTTC.

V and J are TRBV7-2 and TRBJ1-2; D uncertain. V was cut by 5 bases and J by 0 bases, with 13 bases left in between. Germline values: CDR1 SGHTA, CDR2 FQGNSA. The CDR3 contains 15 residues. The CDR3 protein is CASSPQGATNYGYTF. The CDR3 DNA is TGTGCCAGCAGCCCGCAAGGAGCGACTAACTATGGCTACACCTTC.

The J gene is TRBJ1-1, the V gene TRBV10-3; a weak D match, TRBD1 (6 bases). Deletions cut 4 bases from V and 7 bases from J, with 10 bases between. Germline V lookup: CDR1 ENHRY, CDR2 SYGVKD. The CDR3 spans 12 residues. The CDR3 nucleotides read TGTGCCATCAGTGCGAACAGGGTTGAAGCTTTCTTT. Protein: CAISANRVEAFF.

CDR3 in amino acids: CASTIGEAGEKLFF. The CDR3 DNA reads as TGTGCCAGTACCATAGGGGAAGCGGGAGAAAAACTGTTTTTT. The V gene is TRBV19, the J gene TRBJ1-4, with D perhaps TRBD1 (5 bases). The CDR3 totals 14 residues. Germline-derived CDR1 and CDR2 are LNHDA and SQIVND (reference sequence). V lost 7 bases and J lost 8, with 17 bases in between.

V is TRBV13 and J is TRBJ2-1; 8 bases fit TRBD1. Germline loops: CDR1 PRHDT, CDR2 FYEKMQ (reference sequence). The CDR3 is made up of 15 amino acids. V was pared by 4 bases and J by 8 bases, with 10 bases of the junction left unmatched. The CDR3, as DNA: TGTGCCAGCAGCTCCCCCCGGACAGGGAAAGATGAGCAGTTCTTC. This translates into CASSSPRTGKDEQFF.

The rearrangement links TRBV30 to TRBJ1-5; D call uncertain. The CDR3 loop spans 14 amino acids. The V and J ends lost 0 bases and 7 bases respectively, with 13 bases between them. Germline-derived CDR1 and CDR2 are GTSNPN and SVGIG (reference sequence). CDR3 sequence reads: CAWSVPPGVQPQHF. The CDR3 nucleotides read TGTGCCTGGAGTGTACCGCCGGGTGTCCAGCCCCAGCATTTT.

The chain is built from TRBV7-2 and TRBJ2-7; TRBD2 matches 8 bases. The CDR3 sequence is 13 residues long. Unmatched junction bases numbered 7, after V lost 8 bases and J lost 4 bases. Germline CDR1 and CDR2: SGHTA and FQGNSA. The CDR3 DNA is TGTGCCAGCGGGACTAGTGATTTTTACGAGCAGTACTTC. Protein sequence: CASGTSDFYEQYF.

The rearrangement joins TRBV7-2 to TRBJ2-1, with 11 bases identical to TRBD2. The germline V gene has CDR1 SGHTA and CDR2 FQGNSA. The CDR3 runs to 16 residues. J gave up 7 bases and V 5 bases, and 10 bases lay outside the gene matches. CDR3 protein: CASSGPGTSGTNEQFF. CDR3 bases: TGTGCCAGCAGCGGCCCCGGGACTAGCGGAACTAATGAGCAGTTCTTC.

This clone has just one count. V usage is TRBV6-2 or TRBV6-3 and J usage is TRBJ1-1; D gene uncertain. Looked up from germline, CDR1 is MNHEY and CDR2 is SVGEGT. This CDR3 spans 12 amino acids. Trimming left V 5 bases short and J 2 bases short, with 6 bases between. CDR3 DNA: TGTGCCAGCAGTGAGCTAAACACTGAAGCTTTCTTT. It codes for CASSELNTEAFF.

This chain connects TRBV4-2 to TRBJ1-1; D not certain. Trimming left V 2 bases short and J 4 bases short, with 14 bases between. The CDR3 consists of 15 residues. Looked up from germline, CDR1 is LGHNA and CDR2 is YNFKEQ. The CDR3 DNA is TGTGCCAGCAGCCAATCGCCAGTGGGAGGCACTGAAGCTTTCTTT. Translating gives CASSQSPVGGTEAFF.

CDR3 sequence (DNA): TGCGCCAGCAGCTTGGAGGGGGCCGGAGAGACCCAGTACTTC. Its translation: CASSLEGAGETQYF. The chain is built from TRBV5-1 and TRBJ2-5; 7 bases map to TRBD1. Trimming removed 0 bases from V and 4 bases from J; junction bases left unmatched: 3. The CDR3 covers 14 residues. CDR1 is SGHRS and CDR2 is YFSETQ in the germline V gene. Full variable domain (outside the CDR3, taken from reference TRBV5-1 and TRBJ2-5): KAGVTQTPRYLIKTRGQQVTLSCSPISGHRSVSWYQQTPGQGLQFLFEYFSETQRNKGNFPGRFSGRQFSNSRSEMNVSTLELGDSALYLCASSLEGAGETQYFGPGTRLLVL.

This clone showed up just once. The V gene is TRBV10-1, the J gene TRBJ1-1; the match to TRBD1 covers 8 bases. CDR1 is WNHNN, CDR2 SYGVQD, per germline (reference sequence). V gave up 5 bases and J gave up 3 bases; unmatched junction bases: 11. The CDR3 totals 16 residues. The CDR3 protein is CASSRTGLKTDTEAFF. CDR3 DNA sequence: TGCGCCAGCAGTCGGACAGGGCTCAAAACGGACACTGAAGCTTTCTTT.

For the CDR3, the DNA is TGCGCCAGCAGCTTAGGAGAGGCCTACGAGCAGTACTTC. The encoded protein is CASSLGEAYEQYF. The rearrangement joins TRBV5-1 to TRBJ2-7; unclear D gene. Germline-derived CDR1 and CDR2 are SGHRS and YFSETQ. V gave up 2 bases and J gave up 2 bases, with 8 bases separating them. The CDR3 length is 13 residues.

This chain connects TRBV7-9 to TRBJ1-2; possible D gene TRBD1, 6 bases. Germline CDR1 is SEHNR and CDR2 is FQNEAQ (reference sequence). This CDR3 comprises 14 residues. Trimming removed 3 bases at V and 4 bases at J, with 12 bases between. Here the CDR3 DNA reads TGTGCCAGCAGCTTTCAGACAGGTCCCTATGGCTACACCTTC. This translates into CASSFQTGPYGYTF. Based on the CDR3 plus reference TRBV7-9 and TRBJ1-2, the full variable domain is DTGVSQNPRHKITKRGQNVTFRCDPISEHNRLYWYRQTLGQGPEFLTYFQNEAQLEKSRLLSDRFSAERPKGSFSTLEIQRTEQGDSAMYLCASSFQTGPYGYTFGSGTRLTVV.

The CDR3 region has the DNA TGTGCCAGCAGGCGCCATTACAATGAGCAGTTCTTC. This sequence encodes CASRRHYNEQFF. The rearrangement uses TRBV12-3 or TRBV12-4 and TRBJ2-1; no firm D call. V lost 6 bases to trimming and J lost 4 bases, with 7 bases between them. This CDR3 region has 12 residues.